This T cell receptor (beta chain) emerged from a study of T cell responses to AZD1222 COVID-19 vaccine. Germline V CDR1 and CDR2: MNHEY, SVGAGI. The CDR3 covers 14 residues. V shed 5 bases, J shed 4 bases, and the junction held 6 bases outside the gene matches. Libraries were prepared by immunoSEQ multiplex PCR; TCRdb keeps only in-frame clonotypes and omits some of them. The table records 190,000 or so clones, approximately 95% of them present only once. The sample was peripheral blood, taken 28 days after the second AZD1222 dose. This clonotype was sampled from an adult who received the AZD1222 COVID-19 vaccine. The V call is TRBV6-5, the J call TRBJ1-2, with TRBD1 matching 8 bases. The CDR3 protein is CASSPLTGVYGYTF. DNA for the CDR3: TGTGCCAGCAGTCCGCTGACAGGGGTCTATGGCTACACCTTC.